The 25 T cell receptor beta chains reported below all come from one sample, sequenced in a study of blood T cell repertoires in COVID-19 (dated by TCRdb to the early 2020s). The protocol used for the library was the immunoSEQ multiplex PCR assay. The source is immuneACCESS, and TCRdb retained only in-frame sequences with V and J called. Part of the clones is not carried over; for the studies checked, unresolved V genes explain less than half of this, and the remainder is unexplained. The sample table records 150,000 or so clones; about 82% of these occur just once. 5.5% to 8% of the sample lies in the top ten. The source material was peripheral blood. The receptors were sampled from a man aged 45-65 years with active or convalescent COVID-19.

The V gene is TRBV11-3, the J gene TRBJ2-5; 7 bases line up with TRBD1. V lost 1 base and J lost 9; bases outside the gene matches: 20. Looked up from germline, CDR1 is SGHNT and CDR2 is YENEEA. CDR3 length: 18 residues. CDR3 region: CASSLGFYGTERRVAQYF. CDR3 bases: TGTGCCAGCAGCTTAGGATTTTACGGGACAGAGAGAAGAGTGGCCCAGTACTTC.

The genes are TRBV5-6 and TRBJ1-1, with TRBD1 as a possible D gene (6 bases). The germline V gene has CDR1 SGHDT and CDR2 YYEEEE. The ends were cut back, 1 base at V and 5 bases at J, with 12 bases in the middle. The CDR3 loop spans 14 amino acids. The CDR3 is CASSLWGGGTEAFF. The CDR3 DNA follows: TGTGCCAGCAGCTTGTGGGGAGGGGGAACTGAAGCTTTCTTT.

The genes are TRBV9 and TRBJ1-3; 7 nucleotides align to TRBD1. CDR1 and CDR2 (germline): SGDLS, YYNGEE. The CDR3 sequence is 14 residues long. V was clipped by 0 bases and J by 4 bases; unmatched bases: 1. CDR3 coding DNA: TGTGCCAGCAGCGTAGGGACAGGAGGAAACACCATATATTTT. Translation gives CASSVGTGGNTIYF.

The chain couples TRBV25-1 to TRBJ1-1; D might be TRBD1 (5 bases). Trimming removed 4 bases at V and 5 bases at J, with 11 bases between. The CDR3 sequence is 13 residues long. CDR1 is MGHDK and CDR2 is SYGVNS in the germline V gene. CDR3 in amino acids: CASSAAGRTEAFF. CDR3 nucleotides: TGTGCCAGCAGTGCCGCGGGACGAACTGAAGCTTTCTTT.

The CDR3 reads CASSYKQGRSSPLHF. The CDR3, as DNA: TGTGCCAGCAGTTACAAGCAGGGCCGAAGTTCACCCCTCCACTTT. V and J are TRBV6-5 and TRBJ1-6; a possible D gene is TRBD1 (5 bases). This CDR3 region has 15 residues. The V gene's germline CDR1 is MNHEY and CDR2 SVGAGI. V was pared by 2 bases and J by 9 bases, with 14 bases between.

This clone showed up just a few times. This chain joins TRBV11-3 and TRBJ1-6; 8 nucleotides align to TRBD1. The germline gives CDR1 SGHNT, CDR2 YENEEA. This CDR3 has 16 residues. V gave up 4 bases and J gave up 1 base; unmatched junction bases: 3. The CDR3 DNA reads TGTGCCAGCAGCTCCGGGACAGGTTCCTATAATTCACCCCTCCACTTT. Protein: CASSSGTGSYNSPLHF.

The CDR3 loop is CASSLLAGAMYNEQFF. CDR3 DNA sequence: TGTGCCAGCAGCCTCCTAGCGGGAGCGATGTACAATGAGCAGTTCTTC. The J gene is TRBJ2-1, the V gene TRBV7-6, with TRBD2 matching 10 bases. CDR1 and CDR2 (germline): SGHVS, FNYEAQ. The CDR3 totals 16 residues. Germline trimming cut 5 bases from V and 4 bases from J; bases unmatched to any gene: 8.

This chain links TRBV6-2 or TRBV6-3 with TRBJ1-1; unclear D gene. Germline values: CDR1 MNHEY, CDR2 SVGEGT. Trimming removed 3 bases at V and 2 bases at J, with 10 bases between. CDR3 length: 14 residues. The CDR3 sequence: CASSYLQKNTEAFF. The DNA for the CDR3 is TGTGCCAGCAGTTATTTACAGAAAAACACTGAAGCTTTCTTT.

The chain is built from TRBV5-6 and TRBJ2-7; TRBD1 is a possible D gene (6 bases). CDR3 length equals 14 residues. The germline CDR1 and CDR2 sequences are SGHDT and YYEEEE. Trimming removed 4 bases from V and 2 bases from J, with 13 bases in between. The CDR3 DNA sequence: TGTGCCAGCAGCCGCCCAGGGGACGCCTACGAGCAGTACTTC. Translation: CASSRPGDAYEQYF.

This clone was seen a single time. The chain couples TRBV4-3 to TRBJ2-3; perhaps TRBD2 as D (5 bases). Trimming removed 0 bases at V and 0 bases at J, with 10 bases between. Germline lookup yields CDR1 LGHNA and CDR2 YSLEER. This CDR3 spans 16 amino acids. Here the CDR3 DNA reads TGCGCCAGCAGCCAAGAGGAGCGGACTAGCACAGATACGCAGTATTTT. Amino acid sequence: CASSQEERTSTDTQYF.

The CDR3 reads CASSDHIDTGELFF. The DNA for the CDR3 is TGTGCCAGCAGTGACCATATAGACACCGGGGAGCTGTTTTTT. The chain carries TRBV6-4 and TRBJ2-2; unclear D gene. This CDR3 is built from 14 residues. V lost 2 bases and J lost 3, with 7 bases in between. The germline gives CDR1 MRHNA, CDR2 SNTAGT.

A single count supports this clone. The CDR3: CASREILAASYEQYF. CDR3 bases: TGCGCCAGCAGGGAAATACTAGCGGCCAGCTACGAGCAGTACTTC. The chain has TRBV10-2 and TRBJ2-7; 8 nucleotides align to TRBD2. V lost 6 bases to trimming and J lost 3 bases; unmatched junction nucleotides: 10. Germline CDR1 WSHSY, CDR2 SAAADI. The CDR3 is made up of 15 amino acids.

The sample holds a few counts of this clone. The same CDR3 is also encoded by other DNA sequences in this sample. CDR3 sequence reads: CASSLEGGSGNTIYF. For the CDR3, the DNA is TGCGCCAGCAGCTTGGAAGGAGGCTCTGGAAACACCATATATTTT. The chain employs TRBV5-1 and TRBJ1-3; D is ambiguous. Trimming cost V 0 bases and J 0 bases, with 7 bases left between them. This CDR3 is built from 15 residues. CDR1 is SGHRS and CDR2 is YFSETQ in the germline V gene.

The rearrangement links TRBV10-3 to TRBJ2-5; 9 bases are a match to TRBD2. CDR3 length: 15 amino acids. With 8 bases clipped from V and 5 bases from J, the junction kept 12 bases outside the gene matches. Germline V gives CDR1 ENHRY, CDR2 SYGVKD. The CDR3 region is CAIRGGGTSRETQYF. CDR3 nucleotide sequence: TGTGCCATCCGCGGCGGAGGGACTAGCCGTGAGACCCAGTACTTC.

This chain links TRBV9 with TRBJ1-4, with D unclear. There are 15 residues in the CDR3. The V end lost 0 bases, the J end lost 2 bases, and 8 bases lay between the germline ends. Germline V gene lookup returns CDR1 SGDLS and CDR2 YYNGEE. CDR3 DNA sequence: TGTGCCAGCAGCGTAGATGCGGTGACTAATGAAAAACTGTTTTTT. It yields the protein CASSVDAVTNEKLFF.

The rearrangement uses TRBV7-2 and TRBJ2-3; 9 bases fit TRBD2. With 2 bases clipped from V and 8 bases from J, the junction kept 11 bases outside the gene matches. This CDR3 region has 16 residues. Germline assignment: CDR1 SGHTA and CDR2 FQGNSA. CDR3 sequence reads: CASSLSSGGLIATQYF. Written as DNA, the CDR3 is TGTGCCAGCAGCTTAAGTAGCGGGGGCCTGATAGCTACGCAGTATTTT.

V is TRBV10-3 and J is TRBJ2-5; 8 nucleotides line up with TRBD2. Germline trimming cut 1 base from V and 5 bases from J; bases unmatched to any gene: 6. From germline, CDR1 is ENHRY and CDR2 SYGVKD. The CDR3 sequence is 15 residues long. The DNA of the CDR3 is TGTGCCATCAGTGAGTTGGGGCAGCGGGAGGAGACCCAGTACTTC. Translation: CAISELGQREETQYF.

Here the CDR3 DNA reads TGTGCCAGCCGGACAGGGTCGAGTCAGCCCCAGCATTTT. Protein: CASRTGSSQPQHF. V is TRBV2 and J is TRBJ1-5; 8 bases fit TRBD1. Germline V CDR1 and CDR2: SNHLY, FYNNEI. V lost 8 bases, J lost 6 bases, and 6 bases stayed unmatched. This CDR3 region has 13 residues.

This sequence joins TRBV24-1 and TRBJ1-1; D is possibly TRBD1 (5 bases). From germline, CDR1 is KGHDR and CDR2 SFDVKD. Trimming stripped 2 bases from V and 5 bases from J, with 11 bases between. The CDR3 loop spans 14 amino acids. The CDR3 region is CATSDSQGRTEAFF. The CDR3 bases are TGTGCCACCAGTGATTCTCAGGGCCGAACTGAAGCTTTCTTT.

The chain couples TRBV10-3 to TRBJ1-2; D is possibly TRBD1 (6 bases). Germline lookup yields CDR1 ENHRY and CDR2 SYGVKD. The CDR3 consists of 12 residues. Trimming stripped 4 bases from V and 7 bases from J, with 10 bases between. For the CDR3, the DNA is TGTGCCATCAGTGGGACAGAGGGTGGCTACACCTTC. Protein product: CAISGTEGGYTF.

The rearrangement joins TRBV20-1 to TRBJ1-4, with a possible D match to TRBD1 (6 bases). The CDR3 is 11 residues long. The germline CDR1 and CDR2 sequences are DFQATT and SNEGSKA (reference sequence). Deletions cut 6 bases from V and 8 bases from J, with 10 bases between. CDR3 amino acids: CSAKDREKLFF. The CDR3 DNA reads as TGCAGTGCCAAGGACAGAGAAAAACTGTTTTTT.

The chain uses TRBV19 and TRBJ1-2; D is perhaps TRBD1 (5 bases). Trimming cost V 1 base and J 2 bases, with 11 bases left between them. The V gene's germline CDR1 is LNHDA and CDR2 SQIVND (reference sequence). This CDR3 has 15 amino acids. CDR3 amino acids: CASSIVAGKNYGYTF. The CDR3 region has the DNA TGTGCCAGTAGTATAGTTGCAGGGAAAAACTATGGCTACACCTTC.

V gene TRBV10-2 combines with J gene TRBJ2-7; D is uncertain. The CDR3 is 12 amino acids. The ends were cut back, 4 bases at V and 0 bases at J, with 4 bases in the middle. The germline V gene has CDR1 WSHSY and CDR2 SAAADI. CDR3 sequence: CASSANSYEQYF. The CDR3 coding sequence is TGCGCCAGCAGTGCCAACTCCTACGAGCAGTACTTC.

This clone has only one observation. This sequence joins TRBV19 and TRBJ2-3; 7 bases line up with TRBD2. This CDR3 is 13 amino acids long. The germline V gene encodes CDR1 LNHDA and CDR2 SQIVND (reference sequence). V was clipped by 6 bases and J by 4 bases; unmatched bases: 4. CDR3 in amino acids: CASRPAGADTQYF. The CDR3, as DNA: TGTGCCAGTAGACCCGCGGGGGCAGATACGCAGTATTTT.

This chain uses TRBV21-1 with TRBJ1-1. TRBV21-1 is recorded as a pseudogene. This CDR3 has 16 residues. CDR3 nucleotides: TGTGCCAGCAGCAACGTCGCGGATCTTATGAACACTGAAGCTTTCTTT. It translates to CASSNVADLMNTEAFF.